This entry describes one T cell receptor (beta chain). Its antigen is unidentified. Germline CDR1 reads SGHRS; CDR2 reads YFSETQ. The CDR3 runs 13 residues. Trimming left V 0 bases short and J 3 bases short, with 3 bases between. The sample comes from a study of PD-1 blockade in classical Hodgkin lymphoma. Study observations and caveats: CD4+ TCR diversity climbed significantly by C4D1, unlike CD8+ TCR diversity. The baseline diversity of complete responders showed similarity to that of newly diagnosed patients. Newly diagnosed patients were reported to exhibit reduced baseline TCR diversity relative to healthy donors.

Clones were sequenced by immunoSEQ multiplex PCR, and TCRdb holds only the in-frame ones, with some missing. The sample lists about 50,000 clones; 88% were seen once. Every patient had relapsed following autologous stem cell transplantation, and cohorts differed in brentuximab vedotin exposure. Complete response, partial response or progressive disease was each patient's best response. This receptor was identified in a human donor with classical Hodgkin lymphoma. The chain joins TRBV5-1 to TRBJ2-2; D unclear. Sample: peripheral blood mononuclear cells (PBMCs), taken before the second cycle of nivolumab. The CDR3 nucleotides read TGCGCCAGCAGCTTGGGGGACACCGGGGAGCTGTTTTTT. This gives the protein CASSLGDTGELFF.